Given below is one T cell receptor beta chain in context. Its antigen is not known. The gene names given are mouse names. The CDR3 extends 1 residue past the end of the read, so its final part is completed from the germline J gene. This sample is drawn from a study of tissue T cells after allogeneic stem cell transplantation. Survey-depth TCRbeta CDR3 sequencing reported V/J genes and productive frequencies. Clones were read by immunoSEQ multiplex PCR, and TCRdb kept only the in-frame ones, dropping some. The profile shows tens of thousands of clones, around 77% of them singletons. The CDR3 is 13 amino acids. The V end was cut by 5 bases, the J end by 3 bases, with 10 bases between. Germline CDR1 and CDR2: MNHDT and YYDKIL. General observations from the study: This small cohort was clinically heterogeneous, and sampling depth was a limitation. Blood and spleen captured only part of the tissue TCR repertoire. Motif-based clustering found tissue-specific repertoire signatures shared across patients, though few clones were shared.

Sequencing input: spleen. This chain uses TRBV17 with TRBJ1-1; no reliable D call. This clonotype was obtained from a female BALB/c mouse in good health. Strain MHC haplotype: H2-d. Here the CDR3 reads CASSETPYTEVFF. CDR3 DNA (partial): TGTGCTAGCAGTGAGACACCTTACACAGAAGTCTTC. The whole variable domain, remainder taken from reference TRBV17 and TRBJ1-1, is DTTVKQNPRYKLARVGKPVNLICSQTMNHDTMYWYQKKPNQAPKLLLFYYDKILNREADTFEKFQSSRPNNSFCSLYIGSAGLEYSAMYLCASSETPYTEVFFGKGTRLTVV.